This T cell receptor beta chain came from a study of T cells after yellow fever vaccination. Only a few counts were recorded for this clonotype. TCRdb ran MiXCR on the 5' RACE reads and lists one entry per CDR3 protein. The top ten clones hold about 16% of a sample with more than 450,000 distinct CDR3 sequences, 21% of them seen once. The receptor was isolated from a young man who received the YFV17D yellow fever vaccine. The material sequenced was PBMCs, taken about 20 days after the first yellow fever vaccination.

CDR3 in amino acids: CASSLGAFGETQYF. In DNA, the CDR3 is TGTGCCAGCAGCTTAGGCGCGTTTGGGGAGACCCAGTACTTC. The rearrangement joins TRBV7-8 to TRBJ2-5; no firm D call. The germline CDR1 and CDR2 sequences are SGHVS and FQNEAQ. The CDR3 contains 14 residues. V gave up 1 base and J gave up 5 bases, with 11 bases separating them.